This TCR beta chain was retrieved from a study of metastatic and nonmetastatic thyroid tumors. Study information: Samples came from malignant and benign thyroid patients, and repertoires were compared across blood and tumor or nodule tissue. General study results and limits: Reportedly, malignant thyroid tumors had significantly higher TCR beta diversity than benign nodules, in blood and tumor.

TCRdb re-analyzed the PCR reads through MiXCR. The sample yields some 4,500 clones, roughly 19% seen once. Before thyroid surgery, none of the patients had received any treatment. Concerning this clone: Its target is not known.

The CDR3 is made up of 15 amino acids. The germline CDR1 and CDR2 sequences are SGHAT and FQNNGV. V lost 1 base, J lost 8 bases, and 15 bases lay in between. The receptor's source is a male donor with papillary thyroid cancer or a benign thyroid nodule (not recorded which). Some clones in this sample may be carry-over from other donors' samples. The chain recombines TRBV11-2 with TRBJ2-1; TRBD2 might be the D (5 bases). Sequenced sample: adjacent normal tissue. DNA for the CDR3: TGTGCCAGCAGCTTAGCCGAGGCGCGGGCGGATGAGCAGTTCTTC. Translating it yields CASSLAEARADEQFF.